This TCR beta chain was documented in a study of PD-1 blockade in classical Hodgkin lymphoma. Points on this clone: Its antigen remains unidentified.

The CDR3 is 15 residues long. V trimming: 4 bases; J trimming: 0 bases; junction bases outside the gene matches: 4. The germline V gene has CDR1 MDHEN and CDR2 SYDVKM. Repertoires were generated with immunoSEQ multiplex PCR, while TCRdb's copy carries only in-frame clones and drops some. Of roughly 100,000 clones listed, under 95% are singletons. Documented time point: cycle 4 day 1 (C4D1), after less than 7 weeks of nivolumab. Each of the patients experienced relapse following autologous stem cell transplantation, and their brentuximab vedotin exposure differed. Study findings and constraints: Those achieving complete response showed baseline diversity like newly diagnosed patients.

The starting material was peripheral blood mononuclear cells (PBMCs), obtained before the fourth cycle of nivolumab. This clonotype originated in a human donor with classical Hodgkin lymphoma. The chain is built from TRBV28 and TRBJ2-7, with TRBD1 matching 9 bases. This CDR3 reads CASSSGQGFSYEQYF. As DNA, the CDR3 is TGTGCCAGCAGTTCCGGACAGGGGTTCTCCTACGAGCAGTACTTC.